Presented here are 21 T cell receptor beta chains from one specimen sequenced in a study of blood T cell repertoires in COVID-19. TCRdb keeps only in-frame clones here, not all; method: immunoSEQ multiplex PCR. This sample has over 150,000 clones, with about 87% found just once. The sequenced sample was peripheral blood. These receptor sequences come from a woman in her fifties or sixties who had recovered from COVID-19.

V usage is TRBV2 and J usage is TRBJ1-6, with D possibly being TRBD1 (5 bases). The germline V gene has CDR1 SNHLY and CDR2 FYNNEI. V lost 4 bases to trimming and J lost 7 bases, with 8 bases between them. The CDR3 sequence is 13 residues long. The CDR3 sequence is CASSVQGNSPLHF. The CDR3 region has the DNA TGTGCCAGCAGTGTCCAGGGCAATTCACCCCTCCACTTT.

This clone was counted once. This rearrangement joins TRBV5-4 to TRBJ1-1, with D possibly TRBD1 on 6 matching bases. Per the germline V gene, CDR1 is SGHNT and CDR2 is YYREEE (reference sequence). V was cut by 0 bases and J by 5 bases, with 11 bases left in between. The CDR3 consists of 14 residues. CDR3 DNA sequence: TGTGCCAGCAGCTTGGAACAGGGAAGGACTGAAGCTTTCTTT. Translation: CASSLEQGRTEAFF.

CDR3 nucleotide sequence: TGCAGCGTTTTTCTCCCCCCTTTGACAGGGCTCTATGGCTACACCTTC. It translates to CSVFLPPLTGLYGYTF. The rearrangement joins TRBV29-1 to TRBJ1-2; 7 nucleotides agree with TRBD1. V was clipped by 5 bases and J by 4 bases; unmatched bases: 16. This CDR3 is built from 16 residues. Germline CDR1 SQVTM, CDR2 ANQGSEA.

The DNA for the CDR3 is TGTGCCAGCAGTGGACAGCCATCCTACGAGCAGTACTTC. Its translation is CASSGQPSYEQYF. The gene calls are TRBV28 and TRBJ2-7; perhaps TRBD1 as D (6 bases). Germline V gene data show CDR1 as MDHEN and CDR2 as SYDVKM. This CDR3 comprises 13 residues. V lost 5 bases and J 1 base, leaving 9 bases between the germline ends. Supplemented by reference TRBV28 and TRBJ2-7, the full variable domain reads DVKVTQSSRYLVKRTGEKVFLECVQDMDHENMFWYRQDPGLGLRLIYFSYDVKMKEKGDIPEGYSVSREKKERFSLILESASTNQTSMYLCASSGQPSYEQYFGPGTRLTVT.

The chain uses TRBV27 and TRBJ2-1; 9 nucleotides match TRBD2. V dropped 8 bases and J dropped 7; count of bases not matched to a gene: 6. Germline lookup yields CDR1 MNHEY and CDR2 SMNVEV (reference sequence). The length of the CDR3 is 13 residues. The CDR3 here is CASPLLAGNEQFF. The CDR3 region has the DNA TGTGCCAGCCCCTTGCTAGCGGGGAATGAGCAGTTCTTC.

V gene TRBV4-2 combines with J gene TRBJ2-5; the match to TRBD1 covers 7 bases. Trimming at V came to 0 bases and at J to 1 base, leaving 2 bases not matched to a gene. The CDR3 spans 15 residues. CDR1 and CDR2 from the germline V gene are LGHNA and YNFKEQ. DNA for the CDR3: TGTGCCAGCAGCCAAGAGGACAGGCCCCAAGAGACCCAGTACTTC. As protein: CASSQEDRPQETQYF.

The chain carries TRBV6-5 and TRBJ2-6, with D perhaps matching TRBD1 (5 bases). This CDR3 has 16 amino acids. The germline CDR1 and CDR2 sequences are MNHEY and SVGAGI. V gave up 2 bases and J gave up 0 bases, with 8 bases separating them. CDR3 in amino acids: CASSYLTVSGANVLTF. The CDR3 bases are TGTGCCAGCAGTTACCTGACAGTCTCTGGGGCCAACGTCCTGACTTTC.

The J gene is TRBJ2-7, the V gene TRBV5-1; D is perhaps TRBD1 (7 bases). The CDR3 is 15 amino acids. Trimming cost V 0 bases and J 7 bases, with 17 bases left between them. CDR1 and CDR2 (germline): SGHRS, YFSETQ. The CDR3 bases are TGCGCCAGCAGCTTGGCGCCTGGACAGGCGGGAGAGCAGTACTTC. It encodes CASSLAPGQAGEQYF.

The chain is built from TRBV7-2 and TRBJ2-5; TRBD1 might be the D (5 bases). From germline, CDR1 is SGHTA and CDR2 FQGNSA. The CDR3 is made up of 15 amino acids. Trimming shortened V by 5 bases and J by 2 bases, and 15 bases separated the two germline ends. The CDR3 sequence is CASSARDGHQETQYF. The CDR3 nucleotides are TGTGCCAGCAGCGCCCGCGACGGACATCAAGAGACCCAGTACTTC.

This chain joins TRBV5-1 and TRBJ2-3; TRBD2 aligns across 7 bases. The ends lost 2 bases at V and 0 bases at J; junction bases unmatched: 6. The CDR3 consists of 16 residues. Germline CDR1 and CDR2: SGHRS and YFSETQ. The CDR3 nucleotides read TGCGCCAGCAGCTTTCCAGCGGGGACTAGCACAGATACGCAGTATTTT. It yields the protein CASSFPAGTSTDTQYF.

About this clone: This specimen includes other DNA sequences encoding the same CDR3. The V and J genes are TRBV5-1 and TRBJ2-5, with D unresolved. Germline CDR1 is SGHRS and CDR2 is YFSETQ. Trimming took off 7 bases at V and 1 base at J, with 11 bases between the two ends. The length of the CDR3 is 13 residues. CDR3: CASRVGLQETQYF. The CDR3 DNA is TGCGCCAGCCGGGTAGGCCTCCAAGAGACCCAGTACTTC. The full variable domain, its missing parts supplied by reference TRBV5-1 and TRBJ2-5, is KAGVTQTPRYLIKTRGQQVTLSCSPISGHRSVSWYQQTPGQGLQFLFEYFSETQRNKGNFPGRFSGRQFSNSRSEMNVSTLELGDSALYLCASRVGLQETQYFGPGTRLLVL.

For the CDR3, the DNA is TGTGCCAGCTCACCACCGATGTCCACGATCGGCACTGAAGCTTTCTTT. Translating gives CASSPPMSTIGTEAFF. This chain links TRBV18 with TRBJ1-1, with D unresolved. Trimming removed 0 bases from V and 4 bases from J, with 15 bases in between. The length of the CDR3 is 16 residues. From germline, CDR1 is KGHSH and CDR2 LQKENI.

The V gene is TRBV29-1, the J gene TRBJ2-5, with no clear D. The CDR3 contains 11 residues. V was pared by 0 bases and J by 14 bases, with 13 bases between. Germline values: CDR1 SQVTM, CDR2 ANQGSEA. This CDR3 is CSVEEGPFPYF. The CDR3 nucleotides are TGCAGCGTTGAAGAGGGCCCCTTCCCCTACTTC.

The chain links TRBV2 to TRBJ2-1, with no clear D. This CDR3 is 14 amino acids long. Trimming stripped 5 bases from V and 4 bases from J, with 12 bases between. From germline, CDR1 is SNHLY and CDR2 FYNNEI. CDR3: CASSQVVGYNEQFF. In nucleotides, the CDR3 is TGTGCCAGCAGTCAGGTAGTGGGTTACAATGAGCAGTTCTTC.

The genes are TRBV5-4 and TRBJ2-3, with D tentatively TRBD2 (6 bases). Germline CDR1 is SGHNT and CDR2 is YYREEE (reference sequence). Trimming pared 4 bases from V and 4 bases from J, leaving 19 bases between. The CDR3 length is 16 residues. The CDR3, as DNA: TGTGCCAGCAGCCCGGACTACGCAGGGCGGGCAGATACGCAGTATTTT. Encoded protein: CASSPDYAGRADTQYF.

The chain employs TRBV5-1 and TRBJ2-5, with no clear D. Per germline, CDR1 SGHRS and CDR2 YFSETQ. The CDR3 totals 15 residues. Trimming shortened V by 0 bases and J by 5 bases, and 14 bases separated the two germline ends. CDR3: CASSLAMAGPETQYF. The DNA for the CDR3 is TGCGCCAGCAGCTTGGCCATGGCTGGTCCCGAGACCCAGTACTTC.

In DNA, the CDR3 is TGTGCCAGCGCCCGAGGCGGTCAGCCCCAGCATTTT. It specifies CASARGGQPQHF. The gene calls are TRBV5-6 and TRBJ1-5; D gene uncertain. The CDR3 spans 12 residues. Germline-derived CDR1 and CDR2 are SGHDT and YYEEEE. Trimming took 7 bases from V and 6 from J, leaving 11 bases between them. Based on the CDR3 plus reference TRBV5-6 and TRBJ1-5, the full variable domain is DAGVTQSPTHLIKTRGQQVTLRCSPKSGHDTVSWYQQALGQGPQFIFQYYEEEERQRGNFPDRFSGHQFPNYSSELNVNALLLGDSALYLCASARGGQPQHFGDGTRLSIL.

The chain couples TRBV28 to TRBJ1-4; D gene uncertain. The germline CDR1 and CDR2 sequences are MDHEN and SYDVKM. The CDR3 covers 12 residues. With 3 bases removed from V and 6 bases from J, the gap between germline ends came to 5 bases. The CDR3 nucleotides read TGTGCCAGCAGTTTCGGGGATGAAAAACTGTTTTTT. Translation: CASSFGDEKLFF.

The rearrangement uses TRBV2 and TRBJ2-2, with D possibly TRBD1 on 6 matching bases. Trimming cost V 0 bases and J 7 bases, with 12 bases left between them. There are 15 residues in the CDR3. Germline assignment: CDR1 SNHLY and CDR2 FYNNEI. The CDR3 DNA sequence: TGTGCCAGCAGTGAAGCGCAGCAGGGGATCGGGGAGCTGTTTTTT. It specifies CASSEAQQGIGELFF.

This clone appeared a few times. The chain carries TRBV28 and TRBJ2-7, with D possibly being TRBD2 (6 bases). In germline, CDR1 is MDHEN, CDR2 SYDVKM. Trimming stripped 7 bases from V and 1 base from J, with 17 bases between. The CDR3 has 15 residues. The CDR3 loop is CASTREWMRSYEQYF. The CDR3 DNA sequence: TGTGCCAGCACCCGGGAGTGGATGAGGTCCTACGAGCAGTACTTC.

The chain uses TRBV12-5 and TRBJ1-5, with TRBD1 as a possible D gene (6 bases). V was shortened by 10 bases and J by 7 bases, with 26 bases between the two germline ends. The CDR3 spans 16 residues. Germline CDR1 is LGHNT and CDR2 is FRNRAP. CDR3 loop: CATLPAGARGEQPQHF. The CDR3 bases are TGTGCTACCCTCCCCGCGGGGGCCCGGGGGGAACAGCCCCAGCATTTT.